The following is a T cell receptor (beta chain) sequence with its context. This receptor's antigen is unknown. Within one base of it there is no much larger clone, and no base qualities were kept. TCRbeta CDR3 regions were amplified from genomic DNA by means of the immunoSEQ Assay, a bias-controlled multiplex PCR. Under the source paper's analysis protocol: The number of nucleated cells in each sample was estimated from the amplification of reference gene primers within the assay. Sequence reads were collapsed and filtered to measure the absolute abundance of every unique TCRbeta CDR3 rearrangement. Productive Simpson clonality was computed per sample as the square root of Simpson's diversity index over productive rearrangements. What TCRdb holds here is the immuneACCESS table cut down to in-frame rearrangements. Part of the clones is not present; checked against another copy, under half of the missing clones reflect an unresolved V gene, and the others are unexplained. V, J and clone size derive from that table, while D and trimming were established from the DNA sequence. The sample contains more than 65,000 clones, roughly 89% of them found a single time. The ten top clones hold more than 7% of the sample.

The data stem from a study of blood T cell repertoires in COVID-19 (dated by TCRdb to between 2020 and 2021). About the investigation overall: The collaborator samples originated in the United States, Italy and Spain and spanned the acute and convalescent phases of COVID-19. The material from the prospective study consisted of cDNA or gDNA derived from T cells, B-cell-depleted T cells, or PBMCs. Deeply sampled blood TCRbeta repertoires from subjects exposed to, actively infected with, or recovered from COVID-19 were included in the dataset. The repertoires were released in a freely available public database meant as a resource for research on the immune response to SARS-CoV-2. Samples came from the ongoing ImmuneRACE study (first 160 participants) plus 1,254 subjects from 6 global collaborators. The sample metadata nearly always contained a de-identified subject ID, COVID-19 status, age in years and sex. Where HLA class I and class II types were available, the types were taken from metadata supplied by the sample provider, not from assay-based typing. Overall study results and their limits: How much clinical and demographic metadata was included differed by source and by participant, and the metadata was provided uncurated.

The CDR3 runs 10 residues from the cysteine to the phenylalanine. The sequence is cut down to CDR3 DNA, 30 bases in frame from base 1. Whole blood was collected in K2EDTA tubes by collaborating institutions according to the institutions' own protocols. For TCRbeta analysis, collaborator samples were shipped as frozen whole blood, as isolated PBMCs, or as DNA extracted from either sample type. Material for sequencing was peripheral blood. The source of this sequence is a human donor in a cohort sampled during active COVID-19. The chain uses TRBV12-2 and TRBJ1-2. TRBV12-2 is a documented pseudogene. The CDR3 has the sequence CASRLHGYTF. The DNA is TGTGCAAGTCGCCTACATGGCTACACCTTC.